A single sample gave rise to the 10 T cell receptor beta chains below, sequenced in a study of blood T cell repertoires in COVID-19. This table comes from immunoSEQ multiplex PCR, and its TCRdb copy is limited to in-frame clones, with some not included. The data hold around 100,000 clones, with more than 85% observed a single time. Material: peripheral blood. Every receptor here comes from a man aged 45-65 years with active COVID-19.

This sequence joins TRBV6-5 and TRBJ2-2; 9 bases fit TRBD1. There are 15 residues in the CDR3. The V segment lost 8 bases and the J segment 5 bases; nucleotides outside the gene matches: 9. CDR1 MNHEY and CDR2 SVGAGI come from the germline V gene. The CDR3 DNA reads TGTGCCAGCGGTTTACAGGGGGCTGGGACCGGGGAGCTGTTTTTT. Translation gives CASGLQGAGTGELFF.

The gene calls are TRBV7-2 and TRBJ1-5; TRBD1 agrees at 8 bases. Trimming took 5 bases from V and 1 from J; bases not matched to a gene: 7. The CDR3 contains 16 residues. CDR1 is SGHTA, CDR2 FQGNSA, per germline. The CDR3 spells CASSTGDRRSNQPQHF. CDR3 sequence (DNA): TGTGCCAGCAGCACCGGGGACAGGAGAAGCAATCAGCCCCAGCATTTT.

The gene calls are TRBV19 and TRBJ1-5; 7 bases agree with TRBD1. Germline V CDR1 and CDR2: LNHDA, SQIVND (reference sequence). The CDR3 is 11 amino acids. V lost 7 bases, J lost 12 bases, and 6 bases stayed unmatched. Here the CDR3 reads CASTKTGNQHF. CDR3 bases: TGTGCCAGTACCAAGACAGGGAACCAGCATTTT.

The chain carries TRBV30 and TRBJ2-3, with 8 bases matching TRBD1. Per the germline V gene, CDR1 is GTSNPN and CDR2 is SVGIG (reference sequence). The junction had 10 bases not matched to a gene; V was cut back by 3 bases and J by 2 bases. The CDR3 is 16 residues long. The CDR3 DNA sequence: TGTGCCTGGAGCCGGGACAGGTTAAGATACACAGATACGCAGTATTTT. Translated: CAWSRDRLRYTDTQYF.

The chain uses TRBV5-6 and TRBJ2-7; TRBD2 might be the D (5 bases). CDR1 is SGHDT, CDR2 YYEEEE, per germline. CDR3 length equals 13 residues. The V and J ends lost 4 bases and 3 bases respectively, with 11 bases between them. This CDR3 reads CASSLDGDYEQYV. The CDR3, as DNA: TGTGCCAGCAGCCTGGACGGGGACTACGAGCAGTACGTC.

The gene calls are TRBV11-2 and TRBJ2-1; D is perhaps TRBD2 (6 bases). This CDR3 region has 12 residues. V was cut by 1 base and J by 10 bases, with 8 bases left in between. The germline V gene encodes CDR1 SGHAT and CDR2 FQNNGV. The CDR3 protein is CASSLAGEEQFF. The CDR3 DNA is TGTGCCAGCAGCTTAGCGGGAGAGGAGCAGTTCTTC.

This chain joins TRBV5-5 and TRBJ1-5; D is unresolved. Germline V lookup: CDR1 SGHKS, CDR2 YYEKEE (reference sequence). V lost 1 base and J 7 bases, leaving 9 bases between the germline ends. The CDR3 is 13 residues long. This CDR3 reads CASSLLGQQPQHF. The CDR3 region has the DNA TGTGCCAGCAGCTTGTTGGGCCAGCAGCCCCAGCATTTT.

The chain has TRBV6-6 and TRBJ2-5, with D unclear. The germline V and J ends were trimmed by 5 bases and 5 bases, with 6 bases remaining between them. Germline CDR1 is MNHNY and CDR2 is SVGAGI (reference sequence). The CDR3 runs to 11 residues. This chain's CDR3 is CASSTGETQYF. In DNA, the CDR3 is TGTGCCAGCAGTACCGGGGAGACCCAGTACTTC.

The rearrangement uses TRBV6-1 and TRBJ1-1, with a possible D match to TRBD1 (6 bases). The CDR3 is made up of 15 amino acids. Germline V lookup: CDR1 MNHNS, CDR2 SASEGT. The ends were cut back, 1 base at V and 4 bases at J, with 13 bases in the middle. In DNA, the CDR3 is TGTGCCAGCAGTGAAGGACAGGTCGGCGTCACTGAAGCTTTCTTT. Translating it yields CASSEGQVGVTEAFF.

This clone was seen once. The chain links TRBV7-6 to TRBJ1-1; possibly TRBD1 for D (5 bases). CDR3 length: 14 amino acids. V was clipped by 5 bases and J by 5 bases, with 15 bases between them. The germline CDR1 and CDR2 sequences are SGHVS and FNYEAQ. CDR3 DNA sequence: TGTGCCAGCAGCCACCCGCAGGAGGGGACTGAAGCTTTCTTT. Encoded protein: CASSHPQEGTEAFF.